The present T cell receptor beta chain was sequenced within a study of neurological immune-mediated disorders. Each sorted-subset library came from some 980,000 CD4+ or CD8+ T cells. This clonotype was detected many times. Germline loops: CDR1 SEHNR, CDR2 FQNEAQ (reference sequence). V dropped 7 bases and J dropped 2 bases, with 8 bases sitting between them. The CDR3 sequence is 12 residues long. 5'RACE with 10-nucleotide random UMIs generated the cDNA. MiXCR was run by TCRdb on the 5' RACE reads, yielding one entry per CDR3 protein. The sample lists some 20,000 distinct CDR3 sequences, roughly 15% seen once, with 6% to 8.5% in the top ten.

The TCR comes from a woman aged 60-70 years with HTLV-1-associated myelopathy (HAM/TSP). The chain employs TRBV7-9 and TRBJ1-1; D is uncertain. The sequencing sample was made of CD4+ T cells from blood. In DNA form, the CDR3 reads TGTGCCAGCACGGAGGGAAACACTGAAGCTTTCTTT. This gives the protein CASTEGNTEAFF. Combining the CDR3 with reference TRBV7-9 and TRBJ1-1 gives the whole variable domain DTGVSQNPRHKITKRGQNVTFRCDPISEHNRLYWYRQTLGQGPEFLTYFQNEAQLEKSRLLSDRFSAERPKGSFSTLEIQRTEQGDSAMYLCASTEGNTEAFFGQGTRLTVV.